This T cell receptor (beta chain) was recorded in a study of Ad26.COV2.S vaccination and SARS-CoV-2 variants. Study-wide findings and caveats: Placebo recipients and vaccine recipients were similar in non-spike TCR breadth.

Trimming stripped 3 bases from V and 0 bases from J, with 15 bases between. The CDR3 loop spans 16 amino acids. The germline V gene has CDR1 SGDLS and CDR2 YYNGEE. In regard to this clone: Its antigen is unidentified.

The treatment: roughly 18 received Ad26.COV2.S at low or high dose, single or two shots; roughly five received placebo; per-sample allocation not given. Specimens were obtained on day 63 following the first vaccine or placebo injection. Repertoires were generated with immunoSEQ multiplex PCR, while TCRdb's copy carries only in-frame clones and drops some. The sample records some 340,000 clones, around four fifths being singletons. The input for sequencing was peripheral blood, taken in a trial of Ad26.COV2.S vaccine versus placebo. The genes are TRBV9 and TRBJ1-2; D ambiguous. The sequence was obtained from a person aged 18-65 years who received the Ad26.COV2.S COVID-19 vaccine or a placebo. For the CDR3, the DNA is TGTGCCAGCAGCGCTCTAGGAGGCAGTTCTAACTATGGCTACACCTTC. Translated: CASSALGGSSNYGYTF.